These T cell receptor beta chains were read from a single sample in a study of shared clonotypes between healthy human individuals. Produced via immunoSEQ multiplex PCR; TCRdb's table is partial and in-frame only. This table holds over a million clones, roughly 95% found once. Sequenced material: naive CD4+ T cells sorted from blood. Receptors were obtained from a man aged 25 to 45 in good health. Each CDR3 is given with its conserved first and last residue. The order of the fields is V gene, J gene, clone size, D gene, CDR3 protein, CDR3 DNA. A D gene is named only where the DNA matches it firmly. Clone size is given for some rows only: seen once, a few or many times, or a class if the clone is expanded.

v_call: TRBV7-2; j_call: TRBJ2-7; clone_size: -; d_call: TRBD2; cdr3_aa: CASSFGGISYEQYF; cdr3_nt: TGTGCCAGCAGCTTCGGGGGGATTTCCTACGAGCAGTACTTC
v_call: TRBV15; j_call: TRBJ2-1; clone_size: -; d_call: TRBD2; cdr3_aa: CATSREGAGSFEQFF; cdr3_nt: TGTGCCACCAGCAGAGAAGGAGCGGGGTCCTTTGAGCAGTTCTTC
v_call: TRBV9; j_call: TRBJ2-3; clone_size: -; d_call: -; cdr3_aa: CASSVRRGRTTDTQYF; cdr3_nt: TGTGCCAGCAGCGTTCGGAGGGGGAGAACGACAGATACGCAGTATTTT
v_call: TRBV7-9; j_call: TRBJ2-2; clone_size: once; d_call: TRBD1; cdr3_aa: CASSLPGQLNTGELFF; cdr3_nt: TGTGCCAGCAGCTTACCGGGACAGCTCAACACCGGGGAGCTGTTTTTT
v_call: TRBV13; j_call: TRBJ2-1; clone_size: -; d_call: TRBD2; cdr3_aa: CASSRLRGGNEQFF; cdr3_nt: TGTGCCAGCAGCCGTCTCCGGGGGGGTAATGAGCAGTTCTTC
v_call: TRBV7-2; j_call: TRBJ2-7; clone_size: -; d_call: -; cdr3_aa: CASSVYYEQYF; cdr3_nt: TGTGCCAGCAGTGTTTATTACGAGCAGTACTTC
v_call: TRBV6-1; j_call: TRBJ2-7; clone_size: -; d_call: -; cdr3_aa: CASSQRQDSYEQYF; cdr3_nt: TGTGCCAGCAGTCAGAGACAGGACTCCTACGAGCAGTACTTC
v_call: TRBV19; j_call: TRBJ1-3; clone_size: once; d_call: -; cdr3_aa: CASRVSGADTIYF; cdr3_nt: TGTGCCAGTAGGGTTTCGGGGGCAGACACCATATATTTT
v_call: TRBV5-4; j_call: TRBJ1-2; clone_size: -; d_call: TRBD1; cdr3_aa: CASSWKRTGIYGYTF; cdr3_nt: TGTGCCAGCAGCTGGAAGAGGACAGGGATCTATGGCTACACCTTC
v_call: TRBV10-3; j_call: TRBJ1-2; clone_size: -; d_call: -; cdr3_aa: CAISLQGDYGYTF; cdr3_nt: TGTGCCATCAGTCTTCAGGGAGACTATGGCTACACCTTC
v_call: TRBV7-9; j_call: TRBJ1-3; clone_size: -; d_call: TRBD1; cdr3_aa: CASSLDLTGAGNTIYF; cdr3_nt: TGTGCCAGCAGCTTAGACTTAACAGGGGCTGGAAACACCATATATTTT
v_call: TRBV28; j_call: TRBJ2-4; clone_size: -; d_call: -; cdr3_aa: CASSLYSSKAKNIQYF; cdr3_nt: TGTGCCAGCAGTTTATACAGTTCCAAAGCCAAAAACATTCAGTACTTC
v_call: TRBV18; j_call: TRBJ2-1; clone_size: -; d_call: TRBD1; cdr3_aa: CASSPGQEYYNEQFF; cdr3_nt: TGTGCCAGCTCACCGGGACAGGAATACTACAATGAGCAGTTCTTC
v_call: TRBV11-2; j_call: TRBJ1-3; clone_size: -; d_call: -; cdr3_aa: CASRSTASGNTIYF; cdr3_nt: TGTGCCAGCAGATCGACAGCCTCTGGAAACACCATATATTTT
v_call: TRBV11-3; j_call: TRBJ2-1; clone_size: -; d_call: TRBD1; cdr3_aa: CASSQGQGDYNEQFF; cdr3_nt: TGTGCCAGCAGCCAAGGACAGGGTGATTACAATGAGCAGTTCTTC
v_call: TRBV28; j_call: TRBJ2-5; clone_size: -; d_call: TRBD1; cdr3_aa: CASTVNGRGETQYF; cdr3_nt: TGTGCCAGCACCGTGAACGGCAGGGGGGAGACCCAGTACTTC
v_call: TRBV6-1; j_call: TRBJ1-1; clone_size: -; d_call: TRBD1; cdr3_aa: CASSIGQGAFEAFF; cdr3_nt: TGTGCCAGCTCCATCGGACAGGGGGCGTTTGAAGCTTTCTTT
v_call: TRBV7-9; j_call: TRBJ2-5; clone_size: -; d_call: -; cdr3_aa: CASSPGGLETQYF; cdr3_nt: TGTGCCAGCAGCCCAGGGGGGCTGGAGACCCAGTACTTC
v_call: TRBV11-2; j_call: TRBJ2-1; clone_size: -; d_call: TRBD2; cdr3_aa: CASSPTSGRYNEQFF; cdr3_nt: TGTGCCAGCAGCCCGACTAGCGGAAGATACAATGAGCAGTTCTTC
v_call: TRBV19; j_call: TRBJ2-7; clone_size: -; d_call: -; cdr3_aa: CASSELGLVVNEQYF; cdr3_nt: TGTGCCAGTAGCGAGCTCGGGTTGGTGGTAAACGAGCAGTACTTC
v_call: TRBV28; j_call: TRBJ1-5; clone_size: -; d_call: -; cdr3_aa: CASSLVGNQPQHF; cdr3_nt: TGTGCCAGCAGTTTGGTGGGCAATCAGCCCCAGCATTTT
v_call: TRBV18; j_call: TRBJ2-3; clone_size: once; d_call: -; cdr3_aa: CASSPGGPGTQYF; cdr3_nt: TGTGCCAGCTCACCCGGTGGCCCCGGTACGCAGTATTTT
v_call: TRBV6-6; j_call: TRBJ1-2; clone_size: -; d_call: TRBD1; cdr3_aa: CASSYRGQGYGYTF; cdr3_nt: TGTGCCAGCAGTTACAGGGGGCAGGGCTATGGCTACACCTTC
v_call: TRBV9; j_call: TRBJ2-1; clone_size: -; d_call: TRBD2; cdr3_aa: CASSVAQGGLANGNEQFF; cdr3_nt: TGTGCCAGCAGCGTAGCGCAGGGGGGACTAGCGAACGGCAATGAGCAGTTCTTC
v_call: TRBV14; j_call: TRBJ2-2; clone_size: once; d_call: -; cdr3_aa: CASSQTWRLFF; cdr3_nt: TGTGCCAGCAGCCAAACTTGGAGGTTGTTTTTT
v_call: TRBV25-1; j_call: TRBJ2-7; clone_size: -; d_call: -; cdr3_aa: CASSLSGPTYEQYF; cdr3_nt: TGTGCCAGCAGTCTCAGCGGGCCGACCTACGAGCAGTACTTC
v_call: TRBV10-3; j_call: TRBJ1-1; clone_size: -; d_call: -; cdr3_aa: CAIRNRDLTEAFF; cdr3_nt: TGTGCCATCCGGAACAGGGATTTGACTGAAGCTTTCTTT
v_call: TRBV19; j_call: TRBJ2-7; clone_size: -; d_call: TRBD1; cdr3_aa: CASSIYRGYEQYF; cdr3_nt: TGTGCCAGTAGTATATACAGGGGCTACGAGCAGTACTTC
v_call: TRBV4-1; j_call: TRBJ2-3; clone_size: -; d_call: TRBD2; cdr3_aa: CASSPSLSGRATDTQYF; cdr3_nt: TGCGCCAGCAGCCCATCTCTCAGCGGGAGGGCCACAGATACGCAGTATTTT
v_call: TRBV11-2; j_call: TRBJ2-1; clone_size: -; d_call: -; cdr3_aa: CASSRLVGAYNEQFF; cdr3_nt: TGTGCCAGCAGCAGACTGGTAGGGGCCTACAATGAGCAGTTCTTC
v_call: TRBV30; j_call: TRBJ1-1; clone_size: -; d_call: -; cdr3_aa: CAWSGGSAFF; cdr3_nt: TGTGCCTGGAGTGGGGGTTCGGCTTTCTTT
v_call: TRBV9; j_call: TRBJ2-3; clone_size: -; d_call: TRBD2; cdr3_aa: CASSVGAGVPSDTQYF; cdr3_nt: TGTGCCAGCAGCGTAGGGGCGGGAGTCCCATCAGATACGCAGTATTTT
v_call: TRBV5-6; j_call: TRBJ2-7; clone_size: -; d_call: -; cdr3_aa: CASSLLKVPFGEQYF; cdr3_nt: TGTGCCAGCAGCTTGCTGAAGGTCCCTTTCGGTGAGCAGTACTTC
v_call: TRBV10-3; j_call: TRBJ2-1; clone_size: -; d_call: -; cdr3_aa: CAISGRGKGDRSYNEQFF; cdr3_nt: TGTGCCATCAGCGGGAGAGGCAAGGGGGATAGGTCCTACAATGAGCAGTTCTTC
v_call: TRBV28; j_call: TRBJ1-2; clone_size: -; d_call: -; cdr3_aa: CASSSPGRLDGYTF; cdr3_nt: TGTGCCAGCAGTTCTCCGGGCAGACTAGACGGCTACACCTTC
v_call: TRBV7-9; j_call: TRBJ2-1; clone_size: -; d_call: -; cdr3_aa: CASSTYQGWDEQFF; cdr3_nt: TGTGCCAGCAGCACCTATCAGGGTTGGGATGAGCAGTTCTTC